This TCR beta chain was recorded in a study of T cells after yellow fever vaccination. Template switching with 5'RACE generated the TCR cDNA and added a universal primer site and UMIs. TCRdb passed the 5' RACE reads through MiXCR, listing each CDR3 protein once. The repertoire holds about 300,000 distinct CDR3 sequences, with approximately 10% as singletons. CDR1 is MNHEY and CDR2 is SVGAGI in the germline V gene. This CDR3 spans 15 amino acids. Trimming left V 6 bases short and J 2 bases short, with 17 bases between. The origin of this receptor is a man between 18 and 29 years old who received the YFV17D yellow fever vaccine. This chain uses TRBV6-5 with TRBJ2-7, with D possibly being TRBD2 (5 bases). Sequencing was performed on CD4+ T cells sorted from PBMCs, taken 5 days after the yellow fever booster vaccination. CDR3 DNA: TGTGCCAGCAGCCCCCGGGGAGTCTCCACCTACGAGCAGTACTTC. This sequence encodes CASSPRGVSTYEQYF.